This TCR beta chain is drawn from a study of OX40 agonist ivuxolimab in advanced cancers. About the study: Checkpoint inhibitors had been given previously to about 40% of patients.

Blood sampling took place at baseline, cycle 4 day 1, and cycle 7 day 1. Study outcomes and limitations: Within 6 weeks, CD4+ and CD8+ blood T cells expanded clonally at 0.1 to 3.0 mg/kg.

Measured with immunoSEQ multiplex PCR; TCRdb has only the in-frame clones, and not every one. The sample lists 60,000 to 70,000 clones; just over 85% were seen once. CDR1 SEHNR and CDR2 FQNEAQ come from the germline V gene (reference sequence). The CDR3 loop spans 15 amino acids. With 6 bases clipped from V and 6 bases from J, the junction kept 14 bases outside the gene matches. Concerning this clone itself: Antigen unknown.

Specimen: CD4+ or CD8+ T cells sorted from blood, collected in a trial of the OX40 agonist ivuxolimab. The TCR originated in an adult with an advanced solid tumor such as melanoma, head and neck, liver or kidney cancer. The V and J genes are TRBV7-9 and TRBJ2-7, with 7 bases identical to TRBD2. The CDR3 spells CASSTNKGGSSEQYF. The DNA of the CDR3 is TGTGCCAGCAGTACAAACAAGGGCGGGAGTTCCGAGCAGTACTTC.